The rows below give T cell receptor beta chains drawn from one sample of a study of CD4 and CD8 cells across lung adenocarcinoma regions. One entry per CDR3 protein, called by TCRdb with MiXCR from the PCR reads. The table shows 23,000 or so distinct CDR3 sequences, with more than 45% occurring only once. The source material was CD8+ T cells from the center of a lung tumor. The receptors were sampled from a male donor with lung adenocarcinoma. The CD4 and CD8 labels of this study may be unreliable. Both conserved end residues are part of each CDR3. A D gene is named only where the DNA matches it firmly. Size is omitted from some rows. Given values are once, few, many or a class for expanded clones.

many TRBJ2-5 TRBV7-2 TRBD2 CASSLGGTLGGAETQYF TGTGCCAGCAGCTTAGGGGGCACTCTCGGGGGGGCAGAGACCCAGTACTTC
once TRBJ2-2 TRBV10-2 - CASRGAGYTGELFF TGCGCCAGCAGAGGGGCCGGATACACCGGGGAGCTGTTTTTT
- TRBJ2-5 TRBV4-1 TRBD2 CASSQDLSSGGPRGETQYF TGCGCCAGCAGCCAAGATCTCTCTAGCGGGGGTCCACGGGGGGAGACCCAGTACTTC
once TRBJ2-3 TRBV6-2/TRBV6-3 TRBD2 CARGWGSGGEETQYF TGTGCCAGGGGTTGGGGGAGCGGGGGCGAAGAGACGCAGTACTTT
once TRBJ2-5 TRBV6-1 TRBD2 CARGVGGVDQDIQYF TGTGCCAGGGGGGTCGGGGGGGTTGACCAAGACATCCAGTACTTC
- TRBJ2-3 TRBV18 - CASNGNSADTQYF TGTGCCAGCAATGGGAACAGCGCAGATACGCAGTATTTT
many TRBJ2-7 TRBV5-1 - CASSLFGEQYF TGCGCCAGCAGCTTATTCGGCGAGCAGTACTTC
once TRBJ2-7 TRBV6-1 - CASRREVRGEQYF TGTGCCAGCAGACGAGAGGTGAGGGGCGAGCAGTACTTC
- TRBJ2-7 TRBV12-3/TRBV12-4 - CASSLRVAQGSSVQYF TGTGCCAGCAGTTTAAGAGTTGCTCAGGGGTCCTCAGTGCAGTACTTC
- TRBJ2-3 TRBV27 - CAGIGVGGTDTQYF TGTGCGGGGATTGGCGTCGGTGGCACAGATACGCAGTATTTT
- TRBJ1-1 TRBV6-1 - CASSRRVNTEAFF TGTGCCAGCAGTCGCAGGGTGAACACTGAAGCTTTCTTT
once TRBJ2-3 TRBV6-5 - CASSYGTGDPDTQYF TGTGCCAGCAGTTACGGGACCGGGGACCCAGATACCCAGTATTTT
- TRBJ2-2 TRBV7-8 TRBD2 CASSFLAGGPGELFF TGTGCCAGCAGCTTCCTAGCGGGAGGGCCCGGGGAGCTGTTTTTT
few TRBJ2-4 TRBV10-2 - CASSEPGLLATDTQYF TGCGCCAGCAGTGAGCCGGGGCTGCTAGCCACAGATACTCAGTACTTC
- TRBJ2-3 TRBV6-1 - CASSPQSTDTQYF TGTGCCAGCAGCCCGCAGAGCACAGATACGCAGTATTTT
many TRBJ1-1 TRBV18 - CASSPPSGQSGTEAFF TGTGCCAGCTCACCACCAAGTGGACAGTCCGGCACTGAAGCTTTCTTT
- TRBJ1-2 TRBV12-3/TRBV12-4 - CASSLGDVEGYTF TGTGCCAGCAGTTTAGGGGATGTAGAGGGCTACACCTTC
- TRBJ2-5 TRBV10-3 - CAASLGGGTKKTQYF TGTGCCGCCAGCCTCGGGGGCGGAACCAAAAAGACCCAGTACTTC
- TRBJ2-7 TRBV14 - CASSFSSYEQYF TGTGCCAGCAGCTTTAGCTCCTACGAGCAGTACTTC
- TRBJ2-7 TRBV6-1 TRBD1 CASSEFTGVEQYF TGTGCCAGCAGTGAATTTACAGGGGTCGAGCAGTACTTC
- TRBJ2-5 TRBV6-5 - CASSYSAGAETQYF TGTGCCAGCAGTTACTCTGCCGGCGCAGAGACCCAGTACTTC
many TRBJ2-1 TRBV10-2 TRBD2 CASSEPSGRRHNEQFF TGCGCCAGCAGTGAGCCGAGCGGGAGAAGGCACAATGAGCAGTTCTTC
many TRBJ2-2 TRBV6-1 TRBD2 CASSELAGHTGELFF TGTGCCAGCAGTGAACTAGCGGGACACACCGGGGAGCTGTTTTTT
- TRBJ1-1 TRBV12-3/TRBV12-4 - CASRILTARGTEAFF TGTGCCAGCAGAATCCTGACGGCCCGAGGGACTGAAGCTTTCTTT
few TRBJ2-5 TRBV3-1 - CASSLTLLRETQYF TGTGCCAGCAGCCTGACGCTGCTGCGAGAGACCCAGTACTTC
- TRBJ2-5 TRBV10-3 TRBD2 CAISGAGVETQYF TGTGCCATCAGTGGGGCGGGAGTGGAGACCCAGTACTTC
few TRBJ2-5 TRBV11-2 - CASSIGLKETQYF TGTGCCAGCAGCATTGGACTGAAAGAGACCCAGTACTTC
few TRBJ2-1 TRBV7-9 - CASSQTGENEQFF TGTGCCAGCAGCCAGACAGGTGAGAATGAGCAGTTCTTC